This TCR beta chain was sequenced in a study of blood T cell repertoires in COVID-19. V lost 8 bases to trimming and J lost 3 bases; unmatched junction nucleotides: 3. This CDR3 spans 12 amino acids. Germline lookup yields CDR1 SNHLY and CDR2 FYNNEI. The protocol was immunoSEQ multiplex PCR, while the TCRdb copy is restricted to in-frame clones and leaves out a portion. Found here are 200,000 to 300,000 clones, about 79% of them singletons; the top ten hold roughly 9.6%. The source of this sequence is a woman at least 80 years old with acute or convalescent COVID-19. The chain uses TRBV2 and TRBJ1-2; 7 positions match TRBD1. Material for sequencing was peripheral blood. CDR3 loop: CASGRGDYGYTF. The CDR3 nucleotides read TGTGCCAGCGGCAGGGGGGACTATGGCTACACCTTC. The variable domain in full, with the rest retrieved from reference TRBV2 and TRBJ1-2, is EPEVTQTPSHQVTQMGQEVILRCVPISNHLYFYWYRQILGQKVEFLVSFYNNEISEKSEIFDDQFSVERPDGSNFTLKIRSTKLEDSAMYFCASGRGDYGYTFGSGTRLTVV.